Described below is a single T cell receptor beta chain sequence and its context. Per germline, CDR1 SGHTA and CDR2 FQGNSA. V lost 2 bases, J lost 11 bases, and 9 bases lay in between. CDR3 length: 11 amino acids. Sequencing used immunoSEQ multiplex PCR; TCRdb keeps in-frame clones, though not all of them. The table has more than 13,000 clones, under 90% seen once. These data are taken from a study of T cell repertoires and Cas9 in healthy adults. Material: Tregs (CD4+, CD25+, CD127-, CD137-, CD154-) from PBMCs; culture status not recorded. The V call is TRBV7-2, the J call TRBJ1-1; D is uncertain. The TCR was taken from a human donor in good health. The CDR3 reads CASSLYTGAFF. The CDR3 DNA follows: TGTGCCAGCAGCTTATACACTGGGGCTTTCTTT.